The TCR beta chain under discussion was sequenced for a study of beta chain features in type 1 diabetes. Study findings and constraints: The influence of HLA type on TCRB rearrangement stayed undetermined. In type 1 diabetes patients, VDJ junctions had fewer insertions; deletions at these junctions were more frequent.

Sorted CD4+ subsets: naive, central memory, regulatory, stem cell-like memory (CD45RO/CCR7/CD25/CD127/CD95/CD27 panel). A few counts support this clone. Its antigen is still unknown. Every isolated RNA sample was fully reverse transcribed, so sequencing captured expressed TCRB transcripts. Sequencing of naive, central memory and regulatory T cell samples gave an average of about 3.7 million reads. Sequencing was performed with immunoSEQ multiplex PCR; in TCRdb, only in-frame clones are kept and a portion is missing. In the table there are about 370,000 clones, about 16% of which are singletons. This CDR3 spans 14 amino acids. With 5 bases removed from V and 1 base from J, the gap between germline ends came to 10 bases. The germline V gene encodes CDR1 LNHNV and CDR2 YYDKDF (reference sequence).

The chain links TRBV15 to TRBJ2-3; no reliable D call. The TCR sequence derives from a woman aged 18-29 years in good health. The sample was naive CD4+ T cells from blood. Written as DNA, the CDR3 is TGTGCCACCAGCTCAAGGAGAGGCACAGATACGCAGTATTTT. Translating gives CATSSRRGTDTQYF.